The next 12 T cell receptor beta chains were all read from a single sample in a study of CD8+CD57+ T cells in acquired aplastic anemia. Sequencing was done on patients that had shown CD8+CD57+ cell expansion by flow cytometry. CDR3 and TCR beta VDJ profiling relied on genomic DNA as the template. MiXCR, applied by TCRdb to the reads, yields one record per CDR3 protein. In the table there are about 180,000 distinct CDR3 sequences, approximately 48% of which are singletons. The sample comprised sorted CD4+, CD8+, or CD8+CD57+ T cells (not recorded which) from PBMCs. The receptors shown here come from a human donor with aplastic anemia.

The chain uses TRBV2 and TRBJ2-7; 7 bases line up with TRBD1. After removal of 9 bases from V and 5 bases from J, the junction contained 10 bases not matched to a gene. Germline CDR1 is SNHLY and CDR2 is FYNNEI. There are 13 residues in the CDR3. In nucleotides, the CDR3 is TGTGCCAGTAGTCGAAAGACAGGGAACGAGCAGTACTTC. It encodes CASSRKTGNEQYF. Full variable domain (outside the CDR3, taken from reference TRBV2 and TRBJ2-7): EPEVTQTPSHQVTQMGQEVILRCVPISNHLYFYWYRQILGQKVEFLVSFYNNEISEKSEIFDDQFSVERPDGSNFTLKIRSTKLEDSAMYFCASSRKTGNEQYFGPGTRLTVT.

CDR3 residues: CAWSALNRGTEAFF. The CDR3 nucleotides are TGTGCCTGGAGTGCATTAAACAGGGGAACTGAAGCTTTCTTT. This chain connects TRBV30 to TRBJ1-1, with 7 bases matching TRBD1. Trimming at V came to 1 base and at J to 5 bases, leaving 7 bases not matched to a gene. Germline CDR1 reads GTSNPN; CDR2 reads SVGIG (reference sequence). The CDR3 covers 14 residues.

CDR3 loop: CSAREEGLLGNQPQHF. In nucleotides, the CDR3 is TGCAGTGCTAGAGAAGAGGGGCTCCTTGGAAATCAGCCCCAGCATTTT. The chain couples TRBV20-1 to TRBJ1-5; D perhaps matches TRBD1 (5 bases). The CDR3 length is 16 residues. V lost 0 bases and J 4 bases, leaving 16 bases between the germline ends. Germline values: CDR1 DFQATT, CDR2 SNEGSKA (reference sequence).

V gene TRBV20-1 combines with J gene TRBJ2-1; D may be TRBD1 or TRBD2 (6 bases each). The CDR3 is made up of 17 amino acids. V gave up 1 base and J gave up 5 bases, with 21 bases separating them. Germline-derived CDR1 and CDR2 are DFQATT and SNEGSKA (reference sequence). CDR3 amino acids: CSARAGFVGGQDNEQFF. The CDR3 DNA is TGCAGTGCTAGAGCTGGGTTTGTGGGGGGCCAAGACAATGAGCAGTTCTTC.

This clonotype was detected only a few times. CDR3 protein: CASSLEGQAIYGYTF. The CDR3 region has the DNA TGTGCCAGCAGTTTGGAAGGACAGGCGATCTATGGCTACACCTTC. The V gene is TRBV27, the J gene TRBJ1-2, with 7 bases identical to TRBD1. V was clipped by 3 bases and J by 4 bases; unmatched bases: 8. This CDR3 spans 15 amino acids. The germline CDR1 and CDR2 sequences are MNHEY and SMNVEV (reference sequence).

This sequence joins TRBV5-1 and TRBJ2-7; TRBD2 might be the D (5 bases). V was pared by 3 bases and J by 1 base, with 11 bases between. The CDR3 sequence is 14 residues long. Germline V lookup: CDR1 SGHRS, CDR2 YFSETQ. The CDR3 reads CASSSVAGSYEQYF. CDR3 nucleotides: TGCGCCAGCAGCTCCGTGGCGGGTTCCTACGAGCAGTACTTC.

The V and J genes are TRBV11-2 and TRBJ1-5; a possible D gene is TRBD1 (5 bases). The CDR3 loop spans 16 amino acids. Trimming took 5 bases from V and 3 from J, leaving 17 bases between them. Germline loops: CDR1 SGHAT, CDR2 FQNNGV. Written as DNA, the CDR3 is TGTGCCAGCAGCGCGGCGGGGCGGGCCGCCAATCAGCCCCAGCATTTT. Protein product: CASSAAGRAANQPQHF. The whole variable domain, filled in from reference TRBV11-2 and TRBJ1-5, reads EAGVAQSPRYKIIEKRQSVAFWCNPISGHATLYWYQQILGQGPKLLIQFQNNGVVDDSQLPKDRFSAERLKGVDSTLKIQPAKLEDSAVYLCASSAAGRAANQPQHFGDGTRLSIL.

This clonotype occurred many times. V gene TRBV7-3 combines with J gene TRBJ2-2, with 11 nucleotides matching TRBD2. With V trimmed by 1 base and J by 0 bases, 7 bases remained unmatched. The CDR3 has 19 residues. Germline CDR1 and CDR2: SGHTA and FQGTGA. CDR3 region: CASSLMGLAGGANTGELFF. The CDR3 DNA reads TGTGCCAGCAGCTTAATGGGGCTAGCGGGGGGTGCGAACACCGGGGAGCTGTTTTTT.

This clonotype was seen at least ten times. The V gene is TRBV7-6, the J gene TRBJ2-3; weak D call: TRBD1 (5 bases). This CDR3 contains 15 residues. Germline CDR1 SGHVS, CDR2 FNYEAQ. V was shortened by 5 bases and J by 0 bases, with 12 bases between the two germline ends. The CDR3 sequence: CASSRWGQSTDTQYF. CDR3 bases: TGTGCCAGCAGCCGTTGGGGCCAAAGCACAGATACGCAGTATTTT.

V usage is TRBV29-1 and J usage is TRBJ2-7, with 9 bases lining up with TRBD1. Germline CDR1 is SQVTM and CDR2 is ANQGSEA. With 6 bases clipped from V and 10 bases from J, the junction kept 16 bases outside the gene matches. The CDR3 sequence is 14 residues long. The CDR3 reads CSVDPGQGSGEQYF. The CDR3 DNA is TGCAGCGTCGACCCGGGACAGGGAAGCGGGGAACAGTACTTC.

The J gene is TRBJ2-3, the V gene TRBV24-1; 8 bases map to TRBD2. The germline V gene encodes CDR1 KGHDR and CDR2 SFDVKD. The CDR3 runs to 16 residues. V shed 5 bases, J shed 3 bases, and the junction held 9 bases outside the gene matches. CDR3 region: CATSALTGGPTDTQYF. CDR3 DNA sequence: TGTGCCACCAGTGCGTTAACGGGGGGGCCGACAGATACGCAGTATTTT.

The chain links TRBV12-3 or TRBV12-4 to TRBJ2-3; 14 nucleotides line up with TRBD2. CDR3 length: 17 amino acids. V lost 6 bases to trimming and J lost 0 bases; unmatched junction nucleotides: 5. As DNA, the CDR3 is TGTGCCAGCAGAGGGACTAGCGGGAGACTGAGCACAGATACGCAGTATTTT. It specifies CASRGTSGRLSTDTQYF.